Shown below are 28 T cell receptor beta chains from a single sample sequenced in a study of T cell responses to AZD1222 COVID-19 vaccine. The repertoire was sequenced with immunoSEQ multiplex PCR; TCRdb's copy has only in-frame clones and lacks some. The table includes around 58,000 clones, around 92% detected once. The sequences come from peripheral blood, collected 28 days after the second AZD1222 dose. These TCRs come from an adult who received the AZD1222 COVID-19 vaccine.

The chain combines TRBV3-1 (or the pseudogene TRBV3-2) with TRBJ2-5; the match to TRBD2 covers 9 bases. There are 17 residues in the CDR3. Germline V CDR1 and CDR2: LGHDT, YNNKEL (reference sequence). V was clipped by 4 bases and J by 5 bases; unmatched bases: 14. CDR3: CASSRGLARNTGETQYF. CDR3 nucleotide sequence: TGTGCCAGCAGCCGAGGACTAGCGCGAAATACGGGGGAGACCCAGTACTTC.

The chain employs TRBV7-6 and TRBJ2-1, with 13 positions matching TRBD2. V was pared by 3 bases and J by 7 bases, with 12 bases of the junction left unmatched. This CDR3 contains 18 residues. Germline V gene lookup returns CDR1 SGHVS and CDR2 FNYEAQ. CDR3: CASSFTPRTSGSGNEQFF. CDR3 nucleotides: TGTGCCAGCAGCTTTACCCCACGGACTAGCGGGAGTGGTAATGAGCAGTTCTTC.

The V call is TRBV2, the J call TRBJ2-6, with TRBD1 identical over 8 bases. This CDR3 comprises 14 residues. With 10 bases clipped from V and 4 bases from J, the junction kept 6 bases outside the gene matches. In germline, CDR1 is SNHLY, CDR2 FYNNEI. The CDR3 coding sequence is TGTGCCACCCAGGGGGCGCAAGGGGCCAACGTCCTGACTTTC. It encodes CATQGAQGANVLTF.

J is TRBJ2-7 and V is TRBV7-2; weak D call: TRBD1 (5 bases). CDR1 is SGHTA, CDR2 FQGNSA, per germline. This CDR3 is 15 amino acids long. Trimming took 1 base from V and 1 from J, leaving 11 bases between them. CDR3 in amino acids: CASSLGLGASYEQYF. As DNA, the CDR3 is TGTGCCAGCAGCTTAGGGTTAGGGGCTTCCTACGAGCAGTACTTC.

In its sample, this clone was seen once. This chain uses TRBV6-1 with TRBJ1-2; D might be TRBD1 (6 bases). Germline V gene sequence: CDR1 MNHNS, CDR2 SASEGT. Trimming shortened V by 4 bases and J by 12 bases, and 18 bases separated the two germline ends. CDR3 length: 13 amino acids. In nucleotides, the CDR3 is TGTGCCAGCAGTGGGGACATGGTTGTGGAGGACACCTTC. Translating gives CASSGDMVVEDTF.

The chain employs TRBV3-1 (or the pseudogene TRBV3-2) and TRBJ1-1; no definite D call. Germline values: CDR1 LGHDT, CDR2 YNNKEL (reference sequence). Trimming removed 2 bases at V and 2 bases at J, with 0 bases between. CDR3 size: 11 residues. CDR3 region: CASSQNTEAFF. The CDR3, as DNA: TGTGCCAGCAGCCAAAACACTGAAGCTTTCTTT.

The V call is TRBV18, the J call TRBJ1-2; TRBD1 is a possible D gene (5 bases). The length of the CDR3 is 14 residues. Germline V gene lookup returns CDR1 KGHSH and CDR2 LQKENI. Deletions cut 3 bases from V and 4 bases from J, with 12 bases between. The CDR3 reads CASSPSRDPYGYTF. CDR3 coding DNA: TGTGCCAGCTCACCGTCCAGGGATCCCTATGGCTACACCTTC.

This rearrangement joins TRBV11-3 to TRBJ2-5, with TRBD2 identical over 13 bases. The CDR3 length is 16 residues. Germline CDR1 is SGHNT and CDR2 is YENEEA. J was trimmed by 3 bases and V by 4 bases; bases with no gene match: 5. In DNA, the CDR3 is TGTGCCAGCAGCTCCAGACTAGCGGGAGGAAAAGAGACCCAGTACTTC. Translated: CASSSRLAGGKETQYF. Full variable domain (remainder filled in from reference TRBV11-3 and TRBJ2-5): EAGVVQSPRYKIIEKKQPVAFWCNPISGHNTLYWYLQNLGQGPELLIRYENEEAVDDSQLPKDRFSAERLKGVDSTLKIQPAELGDSAVYLCASSSRLAGGKETQYFGPGTRLLVL.

The chain combines TRBV3-1 (or the pseudogene TRBV3-2) with TRBJ1-2, with 7 positions matching TRBD1. Germline V gene lookup returns CDR1 LGHDT and CDR2 YNNKEL (reference sequence). Trimming cost V 0 bases and J 5 bases; bases outside gene matches: 6. The CDR3 extends over 15 amino acids. The CDR3 reads CASSQELDRAYGYTF. As DNA, the CDR3 is TGTGCCAGCAGCCAAGAGCTCGACAGGGCTTATGGCTACACCTTC.

V gene TRBV9 combines with J gene TRBJ2-2, with D perhaps TRBD1 or TRBD2 (5 bases each). The CDR3 runs to 14 residues. V was shortened by 0 bases and J by 3 bases, with 6 bases between the two germline ends. Looked up from germline, CDR1 is SGDLS and CDR2 is YYNGEE. The CDR3 DNA is TGTGCCAGCAGCGTAGGAGGGGACACCGGGGAGCTGTTTTTT. It encodes CASSVGGDTGELFF.

The chain is built from TRBV5-1 and TRBJ2-1, with D tentatively TRBD2 (6 bases). The CDR3 extends over 16 amino acids. Germline values: CDR1 SGHRS, CDR2 YFSETQ. V gave up 2 bases and J gave up 4 bases, with 16 bases separating them. For the CDR3, the DNA is TGCGCCAGCAGCTTTCTAGGGCGGGACGGATACAATGAGCAGTTCTTC. It is translated as CASSFLGRDGYNEQFF.

V gene TRBV4-3 combines with J gene TRBJ1-2; D gene unclear. The germline V gene encodes CDR1 LGHNA and CDR2 YSLEER. The CDR3 runs 15 residues. V was trimmed by 3 bases and J by 8 bases, leaving 19 bases between them. CDR3 bases: TGCGCCAGCAGCCAGGAAACCAGTCGGGCAGAAGGCTACACCTTC. Encoded protein: CASSQETSRAEGYTF.

The V gene is TRBV9, the J gene TRBJ1-1; D is possibly TRBD1 (5 bases). Trimming stripped 0 bases from V and 1 base from J, with 13 bases between. The CDR3 spans 16 residues. Germline CDR1 SGDLS, CDR2 YYNGEE. The CDR3 nucleotides read TGTGCCAGCAGCGTAGGGGAAGGGGCAAAGAACACTGAAGCTTTCTTT. Its translation: CASSVGEGAKNTEAFF. Full variable domain (missing parts from reference TRBV9 and TRBJ1-1): DSGVTQTPKHLITATGQRVTLRCSPRSGDLSVYWYQQSLDQGLQFLIQYYNGEERAKGNILERFSAQQFPDLHSELNLSSLELGDSALYFCASSVGEGAKNTEAFFGQGTRLTVV.

A few counts support this clone. V usage is TRBV19 and J usage is TRBJ2-7; the D gene is possibly TRBD1 (8 bases). CDR1 LNHDA and CDR2 SQIVND come from the germline V gene (reference sequence). V lost 3 bases, J lost 0 bases, and 15 bases lay in between. The CDR3 length is 16 residues. CDR3 loop: CASSIGGTGVSYEQYF. In DNA, the CDR3 is TGTGCCAGTAGTATCGGGGGGACAGGAGTCTCCTACGAGCAGTACTTC.

The rearrangement links TRBV5-1 to TRBJ1-6, with 8 bases aligning to TRBD1. J gave up 4 bases and V 3 bases, and 6 bases lay outside the gene matches. From germline, CDR1 is SGHRS and CDR2 YFSETQ. This CDR3 spans 16 amino acids. CDR3: CASSSLGQGYNSPLHF. The CDR3 nucleotides are TGCGCCAGCAGCTCACTAGGACAGGGTTATAATTCACCCCTCCACTTT.

The rearrangement joins TRBV11-2 to TRBJ1-4; 8 bases line up with TRBD1. Looked up from germline, CDR1 is SGHAT and CDR2 is FQNNGV. This CDR3 region has 15 residues. J was trimmed by 4 bases and V by 5 bases; bases with no gene match: 6. The CDR3 DNA reads as TGTGCCAGCAGCACGAACAGGGGGATTAATGAAAAACTGTTTTTT. Translated, it gives CASSTNRGINEKLFF.

The chain is built from TRBV19 and TRBJ1-5, with TRBD1 as a possible D gene (5 bases). CDR3 length: 14 amino acids. V was trimmed by 7 bases and J by 0 bases, leaving 10 bases between them. Germline V CDR1 and CDR2: LNHDA, SQIVND (reference sequence). The CDR3 sequence: CASTMGVSNQPQHF. Here the CDR3 DNA reads TGTGCCAGTACAATGGGGGTTAGCAATCAGCCCCAGCATTTT.

V and J are TRBV10-3 and TRBJ1-2, with 8 bases identical to TRBD1. Trimming at V came to 4 bases and at J to 8 bases, leaving 9 bases not matched to a gene. Germline V gene lookup returns CDR1 ENHRY and CDR2 SYGVKD. CDR3 length: 14 amino acids. CDR3 nucleotides: TGTGCCATCAGTGGGACAGGGACCTTTGAGGGCTACACCTTC. It encodes CAISGTGTFEGYTF.

The V gene is TRBV4-3, the J gene TRBJ2-1; no clear D gene. CDR3 length: 14 residues. CDR1 and CDR2 (germline): LGHNA, YSLEER. V lost 0 bases and J lost 4, with 7 bases in between. The CDR3 DNA sequence: TGCGCCAGCAGCCAAGAGGTGGGGTACAATGAGCAGTTCTTC. Its translation: CASSQEVGYNEQFF.

The sample holds one count of this clone. J is TRBJ2-5 and V is TRBV7-9, with D possibly being TRBD2 (5 bases). The germline V and J ends were trimmed by 0 bases and 4 bases, with 12 bases remaining between them. Per the germline V gene, CDR1 is SEHNR and CDR2 is FQNEAQ (reference sequence). This CDR3 has 15 residues. The chain's CDR3 is CASSLAASRGETQYF. The DNA of the CDR3 is TGTGCCAGCAGCTTAGCGGCTAGCAGAGGAGAGACCCAGTACTTC.

The J gene is TRBJ2-1, the V gene TRBV6-4, with a possible D match to TRBD1 (5 bases). Trimming left V 3 bases short and J 0 bases short, with 12 bases between. Germline CDR1 reads MRHNA; CDR2 reads SNTAGT. This CDR3 spans 16 amino acids. CDR3 sequence: CASSEFVGASYNEQFF. The CDR3 bases are TGTGCCAGCAGTGAATTCGTTGGGGCCTCCTACAATGAGCAGTTCTTC.

The chain has TRBV7-3 and TRBJ2-2; D uncertain. The CDR3 totals 14 residues. Germline lookup yields CDR1 SGHTA and CDR2 FQGTGA. With 0 bases removed from V and 1 base from J, the gap between germline ends came to 3 bases. CDR3 loop: CASSLTRNTGELFF. The DNA for the CDR3 is TGTGCCAGCAGCTTAACGAGGAACACCGGGGAGCTGTTTTTT.

This chain joins TRBV19 and TRBJ2-6; D may be TRBD2 (6 bases). The CDR3 is 17 residues long. Germline assignment: CDR1 LNHDA and CDR2 SQIVND (reference sequence). Trimming took 6 bases from V and 4 from J, leaving 19 bases between them. CDR3 amino acids: CASSPRDFGTGANVLTF. As DNA, the CDR3 is TGTGCCAGTAGCCCGCGGGACTTTGGCACCGGGGCCAACGTCCTGACTTTC.

The J gene is TRBJ1-4, the V gene TRBV5-1; 7 bases agree with TRBD1. Germline CDR1 is SGHRS and CDR2 is YFSETQ. Trimming removed 3 bases from V and 7 bases from J; junction bases left unmatched: 12. This CDR3 is built from 16 residues. The CDR3: CASSSTAGGYGEKLFF. The CDR3 nucleotides read TGCGCCAGCAGCTCGACCGCAGGGGGTTACGGTGAAAAACTGTTTTTT.

The V gene is TRBV4-1, the J gene TRBJ1-3, with TRBD1 matching 9 bases. Germline CDR1 and CDR2: MGHRA and YSYEKL. The CDR3 covers 15 residues. The junction had 3 bases not matched to a gene; V was cut back by 4 bases and J by 2 bases. CDR3 protein: CASSLRDRAGNTIYF. The CDR3 DNA reads TGCGCCAGCAGCCTCCGGGACAGGGCTGGAAACACCATATATTTT.

This clone has only a few counts. The chain uses TRBV6-5 and TRBJ1-2; possibly TRBD1 for D (5 bases). Germline V gene data show CDR1 as MNHEY and CDR2 as SVGAGI. The CDR3 loop spans 14 amino acids. V was cut by 8 bases and J by 4 bases, with 17 bases left in between. CDR3 bases: TGTGCCAGCTCAATTGGGGGGAGACTCTATGGCTACACCTTC. Encoded protein: CASSIGGRLYGYTF.

The rearrangement links TRBV2 to TRBJ2-7; 7 bases agree with TRBD1. CDR1 and CDR2 (germline): SNHLY, FYNNEI. The CDR3 has 14 amino acids. Trimming at V came to 7 bases and at J to 3 bases, leaving 9 bases not matched to a gene. The DNA for the CDR3 is TGTGCCAGCAACCGAAGGGGGCACTTCTACGAGCAGTACTTC. Translated, it gives CASNRRGHFYEQYF.

CDR3: CASRQESGSPNEKLFF. CDR3 nucleotides: TGTGCCAGTAGACAGGAATCCGGCTCGCCTAATGAAAAACTGTTTTTT. This chain connects TRBV19 to TRBJ1-4; weak D call: TRBD1 (5 bases). The CDR3 spans 16 residues. The germline CDR1 and CDR2 sequences are LNHDA and SQIVND (reference sequence). V was clipped by 6 bases and J by 3 bases, with 17 bases between them. Together with reference TRBV19 and TRBJ1-4, the CDR3 gives the full variable domain: DGGITQSPKYLFRKEGQNVTLSCEQNLNHDAMYWYRQDPGQGLRLIYYSQIVNDFQKGDIAEGYSVSREKKESFPLTVTSAQKNPTAFYLCASRQESGSPNEKLFFGSGTQLSVL.